The next 22 T cell receptor beta chains were all read from a single sample in a study of shared clonotypes between healthy human individuals. TCRdb's table, derived via immunoSEQ multiplex PCR, lists solely in-frame clones and lacks some. The table shows approximately 330,000 clones, with around 67% occurring only once. Sequenced sample: memory CD4+ T cells sorted from blood. Subset in this sample: CD45RA-negative fraction. The receptors were gathered from a man under 40 in good health.

This clone was counted at least ten times. The V and J genes are TRBV6-1 and TRBJ2-3, with 11 bases matching TRBD2. J gave up 2 bases and V 4 bases, and 5 bases lay outside the gene matches. The CDR3 is 16 residues long. From germline, CDR1 is MNHNS and CDR2 SASEGT. The CDR3 DNA is TGTGCCAGCAGTGCCTTAGCGGGAGGGATCACAGATACGCAGTATTTT. This gives the protein CASSALAGGITDTQYF.

This clone came up a few times. Written as DNA, the CDR3 is TGTGCCAGCAAATCAGGCTCCAACAACAATGAGCAGTTCTTC. Its translation: CASKSGSNNNEQFF. The genes are TRBV6-1 and TRBJ2-1; no firm D call. Germline values: CDR1 MNHNS, CDR2 SASEGT. Trimming took 7 bases from V and 5 from J, leaving 15 bases between them. The CDR3 has 14 residues.

V and J are TRBV18 and TRBJ2-3, with 11 bases matching TRBD2. From germline, CDR1 is KGHSH and CDR2 LQKENI. The CDR3 is made up of 16 amino acids. Unmatched junction bases numbered 9, after V lost 5 bases and J lost 5 bases. The CDR3 reads CASSALLAGERDTQYF. The CDR3 DNA reads as TGTGCCAGCTCAGCTTTACTAGCGGGAGAACGAGATACGCAGTATTTT.

The chain employs TRBV9 and TRBJ2-3, with 11 positions matching TRBD2. Germline V gene data show CDR1 as SGDLS and CDR2 as YYNGEE. CDR3 length equals 14 residues. Trimming cost V 3 bases and J 7 bases; bases outside gene matches: 4. This CDR3 reads CASSDGTSGHTQYF. The CDR3 region has the DNA TGTGCCAGCAGCGATGGGACTAGCGGCCATACGCAGTATTTT.

This clone showed up just once. This chain joins TRBV30 and TRBJ1-1; TRBD1 is a possible D gene (5 bases). This CDR3 spans 17 amino acids. Germline V gives CDR1 GTSNPN, CDR2 SVGIG (reference sequence). With 0 bases removed from V and 4 bases from J, the gap between germline ends came to 21 bases. DNA for the CDR3: TGTGCCTGGAGTGTATTGGGGGGGAGTAGGGCCCCCACTGAAGCTTTCTTT. It codes for CAWSVLGGSRAPTEAFF.

J is TRBJ2-7 and V is TRBV6-5; D tentatively reads TRBD1 or TRBD2 (5 bases each). The CDR3 loop spans 16 amino acids. V was cut by 3 bases and J by 3 bases, with 18 bases left in between. Germline V gene lookup returns CDR1 MNHEY and CDR2 SVGAGI. The DNA of the CDR3 is TGTGCCAGCAGTTATTGGACGGGGCGACGACGCTACGAGCAGTACTTC. Translation: CASSYWTGRRRYEQYF.

The chain links TRBV27 to TRBJ2-3; D is undetermined. V lost 6 bases and J 2 bases, leaving 9 bases between the germline ends. Germline V gene lookup returns CDR1 MNHEY and CDR2 SMNVEV (reference sequence). The CDR3 consists of 13 residues. CDR3 protein: CASRLGTTDTQYF. The CDR3 region has the DNA TGTGCCAGCAGACTTGGTACCACAGATACGCAGTATTTT.

The chain has TRBV5-6 and TRBJ1-5; D is perhaps TRBD1 (6 bases). The CDR3 runs 15 residues. Germline loops: CDR1 SGHDT, CDR2 YYEEEE. The V gene lost 1 base and the J gene lost 4 bases, with 12 bases spanning the gap. The CDR3 coding sequence is TGTGCCAGCAGCTTGAACCCCAGGGGTAATCAGCCCCAGCATTTT. Translation: CASSLNPRGNQPQHF.

The chain recombines TRBV7-2 with TRBJ2-4; possibly TRBD2 for D (7 bases). This CDR3 comprises 15 residues. V gave up 5 bases and J gave up 2 bases, with 13 bases separating them. Germline CDR1 SGHTA, CDR2 FQGNSA. CDR3: CASSRGGGTKNIQYF. CDR3 DNA: TGTGCCAGCAGCCGAGGGGGGGGTACCAAAAACATTCAGTACTTC.

This CDR3 reads CASSSGTSGSRDTQYF. The CDR3 nucleotides are TGTGCCAGCTCATCCGGGACTAGCGGGAGCCGAGATACGCAGTATTTT. The V call is TRBV18, the J call TRBJ2-3; 14 nucleotides agree with TRBD2. V gave up 5 bases and J gave up 5 bases; unmatched junction bases: 6. Germline CDR1 is KGHSH and CDR2 is LQKENI. The CDR3 runs 16 residues.

This sequence joins TRBV12-5 and TRBJ2-5; 8 nucleotides agree with TRBD2. V lost 2 bases, J lost 4 bases, and 15 bases stayed unmatched. The germline CDR1 and CDR2 sequences are LGHNT and FRNRAP. The CDR3 consists of 18 residues. CDR3 DNA sequence: TGTGCTAGTGGTTTGAGTCGCCTTCAGGGACTAGGCCCAGAGACCCAGTACTTC. Residues: CASGLSRLQGLGPETQYF.

CDR3 loop: CSVATGFGTSYEQYF. CDR3 sequence (DNA): TGCAGCGTTGCTACAGGGTTCGGGACTTCCTACGAGCAGTACTTC. The V and J genes are TRBV29-1 and TRBJ2-7; D may correspond to TRBD1 or TRBD2 (6 bases each). There are 15 residues in the CDR3. In germline, CDR1 is SQVTM, CDR2 ANQGSEA. The germline V and J ends were trimmed by 4 bases and 1 base, with 17 bases remaining between them.

In this sample, this clone turned up many times. The chain couples TRBV30 to TRBJ1-1; D remains unclear. The V end lost 4 bases, the J end lost 0 bases, and 9 bases lay between the germline ends. This CDR3 is 13 amino acids long. Germline-derived CDR1 and CDR2 are GTSNPN and SVGIG (reference sequence). CDR3 bases: TGTGCCTGGAAGGTGCTTGTGAACACTGAAGCTTTCTTT. Translated: CAWKVLVNTEAFF.

In DNA form, the CDR3 reads TGTGCCAGCAGCTTGTCTAGCGGGAGTACGTACAATGAGCAGTTCTTC. Translated: CASSLSSGSTYNEQFF. The chain uses TRBV5-6 and TRBJ2-1; the match to TRBD2 covers 10 bases. Germline loops: CDR1 SGHDT, CDR2 YYEEEE. The CDR3 contains 16 residues. Trimming took 1 base from V and 4 from J; bases not matched to a gene: 5.

The J gene is TRBJ1-3, the V gene TRBV7-9; D unclear. V was pared by 1 base and J by 0 bases, with 10 bases between. In germline, CDR1 is SEHNR, CDR2 FQNEAQ (reference sequence). The CDR3 is 16 residues long. This chain's CDR3 is CASSLESYSSGNTIYF. The CDR3 nucleotides read TGTGCCAGCAGCTTAGAAAGCTACAGCTCTGGAAACACCATATATTTT.

The chain has TRBV27 and TRBJ2-7; D gene uncertain. CDR1 is MNHEY and CDR2 is SMNVEV in the germline V gene (reference sequence). Trimming shortened V by 6 bases and J by 2 bases, and 14 bases separated the two germline ends. This CDR3 spans 14 amino acids. CDR3 in DNA: TGTGCCAGCAGCTACAACTACAGACCCTACGAGCAGTACTTC. It is translated as CASSYNYRPYEQYF.

Ten or more counts support this clone. The chain carries TRBV11-2 and TRBJ2-7; 7 nucleotides agree with TRBD2. V was pared by 2 bases and J by 9 bases, with 19 bases of the junction left unmatched. The CDR3 runs 17 residues. Looked up from germline, CDR1 is SGHAT and CDR2 is FQNNGV. CDR3 region: CASSLLQVGRLARSQYF. CDR3 DNA sequence: TGTGCCAGCAGCTTACTCCAGGTGGGGAGACTAGCTAGGTCGCAGTACTTC.

The chain links TRBV6-5 to TRBJ2-7, with TRBD2 as a possible D gene (6 bases). Trimming took 6 bases from V and 0 from J, leaving 12 bases between them. CDR1 MNHEY and CDR2 SVGAGI come from the germline V gene. The CDR3 is 14 residues long. DNA for the CDR3: TGTGCCAGCAGCACCGGGAGCGGCTCCTACGAGCAGTACTTC. Translating gives CASSTGSGSYEQYF.

The chain is built from TRBV6-5 and TRBJ2-7; D could derive from TRBD1 or TRBD2 (5 bases each). In germline, CDR1 is MNHEY, CDR2 SVGAGI. The CDR3 runs 14 residues. Trimming stripped 7 bases from V and 5 bases from J, with 18 bases between. CDR3 bases: TGTGCCAGCACCCAGGGACCGTACAACCACGAGCAGTACTTC. It is translated as CASTQGPYNHEQYF.

The CDR3 loop is CSITKSGTYNEQFF. The DNA of the CDR3 is TGCAGCATCACTAAGAGCGGTACCTACAATGAGCAGTTCTTC. The chain recombines TRBV29-1 with TRBJ2-1; D is perhaps TRBD2 (5 bases). This CDR3 contains 14 residues. Trimming cost V 8 bases and J 2 bases, with 16 bases left between them. Per the germline V gene, CDR1 is SQVTM and CDR2 is ANQGSEA.

This chain connects TRBV18 to TRBJ2-3; 8 bases are shared with TRBD2. CDR3 length equals 14 residues. Germline V gene lookup returns CDR1 KGHSH and CDR2 LQKENI. The J segment lost 4 bases and the V segment lost 6 bases, leaving 6 bases of the junction unmatched. CDR3 DNA sequence: TGTGCCAGCTCGGGACTAGGAGGCGCAGATACGCAGTATTTT. It yields the protein CASSGLGGADTQYF.

A single count supports this clone. This sequence joins TRBV7-8 and TRBJ2-3, with D unresolved. Germline lookup yields CDR1 SGHVS and CDR2 FQNEAQ. This CDR3 is 16 amino acids long. V was pared by 6 bases and J by 2 bases, with 18 bases between. The DNA for the CDR3 is TGTGCCAGCAGTTCCCTGGGATACGGATCCACAGATACGCAGTATTTT. The encoded protein is CASSSLGYGSTDTQYF.